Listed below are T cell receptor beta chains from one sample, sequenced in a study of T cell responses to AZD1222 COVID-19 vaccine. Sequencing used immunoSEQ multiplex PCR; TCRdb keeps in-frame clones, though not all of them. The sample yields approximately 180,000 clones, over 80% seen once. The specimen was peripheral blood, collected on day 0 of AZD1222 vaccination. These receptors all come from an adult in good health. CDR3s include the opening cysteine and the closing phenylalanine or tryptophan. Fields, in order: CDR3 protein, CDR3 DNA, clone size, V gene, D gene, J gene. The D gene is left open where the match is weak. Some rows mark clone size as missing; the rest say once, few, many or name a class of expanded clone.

CDR3 protein: CASRAGLVAGELFF
CDR3 DNA: TGTGCCAGCAGAGCGGGGTTGGTGGCCGGGGAGCTGTTTTTT
clone size: NA
V gene: TRBV27
D gene: TRBD2
J gene: TRBJ2-2

CDR3 protein: CASSPLARGELTYNEQFF
CDR3 DNA: TGTGCCAGCAGCCCCTTGGCGCGGGGGGAACTTACCTACAATGAGCAGTTCTTC
clone size: once
V gene: TRBV7-3
D gene: TRBD2
J gene: TRBJ2-1

CDR3 protein: CASSDGMGRPGNTIYF
CDR3 DNA: TGTGCCAGCAGTGATGGGATGGGACGTCCGGGAAACACCATATATTTT
clone size: NA
V gene: TRBV2
D gene: NA
J gene: TRBJ1-3

CDR3 protein: CASSFGLAGYNEQFF
CDR3 DNA: TGCGCCAGCAGCTTCGGACTAGCGGGTTACAATGAGCAGTTCTTC
clone size: NA
V gene: TRBV5-1
D gene: TRBD2
J gene: TRBJ2-1

CDR3 protein: CASSYGSGLGEKLFF
CDR3 DNA: TGTGCCAGCAGTTATGGTTCAGGGCTAGGAGAAAAACTGTTTTTT
clone size: NA
V gene: TRBV6-5
D gene: NA
J gene: TRBJ1-4

CDR3 protein: CASSLVQGGNYGYTF
CDR3 DNA: TGTGCCAGCAGTTTGGTACAGGGGGGAAACTATGGCTACACCTTC
clone size: NA
V gene: TRBV28
D gene: TRBD1
J gene: TRBJ1-2

CDR3 protein: CASRLSRISSGNTIYF
CDR3 DNA: TGTGCCAGCAGACTCTCCAGGATAAGCTCTGGAAACACCATATATTTT
clone size: NA
V gene: TRBV28
D gene: NA
J gene: TRBJ1-3

CDR3 protein: CASSLARGTFAYNEQFF
CDR3 DNA: TGTGCCAGCAGTCTAGCAAGGGGGACTTTTGCTTACAATGAGCAGTTCTTC
clone size: NA
V gene: TRBV6-6
D gene: NA
J gene: TRBJ2-1

CDR3 protein: CASSQGFGSQPQHF
CDR3 DNA: TGCGCCAGCAGCCAAGGGTTCGGGTCTCAGCCCCAGCATTTT
clone size: NA
V gene: TRBV4-1
D gene: NA
J gene: TRBJ1-5

CDR3 protein: CASRAPSSYEQYF
CDR3 DNA: TGTGCCTCCCGGGCCCCAAGCTCCTACGAGCAGTACTTC
clone size: NA
V gene: TRBV30
D gene: NA
J gene: TRBJ2-7

CDR3 protein: CAWTPLRGSNSPLHF
CDR3 DNA: TGTGCCTGGACCCCCCTACGGGGAAGCAATTCACCCCTCCACTTT
clone size: NA
V gene: TRBV30
D gene: NA
J gene: TRBJ1-6

CDR3 protein: CASSYRDRGLEGYTF
CDR3 DNA: TGTGCCAGCAGCTACCGGGACAGGGGGCTCGAGGGCTACACCTTC
clone size: NA
V gene: TRBV7-2
D gene: TRBD1
J gene: TRBJ1-2

CDR3 protein: CASSYSKGTYEQYF
CDR3 DNA: TGTGCCAGCAGTTACTCGAAGGGTACCTACGAGCAGTACTTC
clone size: NA
V gene: TRBV6-5
D gene: NA
J gene: TRBJ2-7

CDR3 protein: CASSGGDGNTIYF
CDR3 DNA: TGCGCCAGCAGTGGGGGGGATGGAAACACCATATATTTT
clone size: NA
V gene: TRBV10-2
D gene: NA
J gene: TRBJ1-3

CDR3 protein: CASTPGYLNTGELFF
CDR3 DNA: TGTGCCAGCACTCCAGGGTACCTGAACACCGGGGAGCTGTTTTTT
clone size: NA
V gene: TRBV25-1
D gene: NA
J gene: TRBJ2-2

CDR3 protein: CASSLRPDQPQHF
CDR3 DNA: TGTGCCAGCAGTTTAAGGCCGGATCAGCCCCAGCATTTT
clone size: NA
V gene: TRBV28
D gene: NA
J gene: TRBJ1-5

CDR3 protein: CASSLRTTTGDNEQFF
CDR3 DNA: TGCGCCAGCAGCTTAAGAACCACGACAGGGGACAATGAGCAGTTCTTC
clone size: NA
V gene: TRBV4-1
D gene: TRBD1
J gene: TRBJ2-1

CDR3 protein: CASSLTGYNGYTF
CDR3 DNA: TGTGCCAGCAGTTTGACAGGGTATAATGGCTACACCTTC
clone size: NA
V gene: TRBV6-5
D gene: TRBD1
J gene: TRBJ1-2

CDR3 protein: CASSASGGATDTQYF
CDR3 DNA: TGTGCCAGCAGCGCTAGCGGGGGGGCAACAGATACGCAGTATTTT
clone size: NA
V gene: TRBV6-2/TRBV6-3
D gene: TRBD2
J gene: TRBJ2-3

CDR3 protein: CAWSPASTTNEKLFF
CDR3 DNA: TGTGCCTGGAGCCCCGCTTCGACAACTAATGAAAAACTGTTTTTT
clone size: once
V gene: TRBV30
D gene: NA
J gene: TRBJ1-4

CDR3 protein: CASSSIGTVVYNEQFF
CDR3 DNA: TGCGCCAGCAGCTCAATAGGGACAGTGGTCTACAATGAGCAGTTCTTC
clone size: NA
V gene: TRBV5-1
D gene: TRBD1
J gene: TRBJ2-1

CDR3 protein: CASSKRQGRNTGELFF
CDR3 DNA: TGCGCCAGCAGTAAAAGACAGGGACGAAACACCGGGGAGCTGTTTTTT
clone size: NA
V gene: TRBV23-1
D gene: TRBD1
J gene: TRBJ2-2

CDR3 protein: CASSFEVEQFF
CDR3 DNA: TGTGCCAGCAGCTTCGAGGTTGAGCAGTTCTTC
clone size: NA
V gene: TRBV11-2
D gene: NA
J gene: TRBJ2-1

CDR3 protein: CASSPPSRTDTQYF
CDR3 DNA: TGTGCCAGCTCACCCCCCTCTAGAACAGATACGCAGTATTTT
clone size: once
V gene: TRBV18
D gene: NA
J gene: TRBJ2-3

CDR3 protein: CASLFRWGGQPQHF
CDR3 DNA: TGTGCCAGCCTGTTCAGATGGGGTGGTCAGCCCCAGCATTTT
clone size: NA
V gene: TRBV6-6
D gene: NA
J gene: TRBJ1-5

CDR3 protein: CASSLGPTNTEAFF
CDR3 DNA: TGCGCCAGCAGCCTGGGACCAACGAACACTGAAGCTTTCTTT
clone size: NA
V gene: TRBV5-1
D gene: NA
J gene: TRBJ1-1

CDR3 protein: CATTNRAWPQHF
CDR3 DNA: TGTGCCACCACGAACCGAGCTTGGCCCCAGCATTTT
clone size: NA
V gene: TRBV24-1
D gene: NA
J gene: TRBJ1-5

CDR3 protein: CASSYRGVQSGYTF
CDR3 DNA: TGTGCCAGCAGCTACAGGGGGGTACAAAGTGGCTACACCTTC
clone size: NA
V gene: TRBV3-1/TRBV3-2
D gene: TRBD1
J gene: TRBJ1-2

CDR3 protein: CASSQDERGQDGELFF
CDR3 DNA: TGCGCCAGCAGCCAAGATGAGAGGGGGCAGGACGGGGAGCTGTTTTTT
clone size: NA
V gene: TRBV4-3
D gene: TRBD1
J gene: TRBJ2-2

CDR3 protein: CASSWTGSGNTIYF
CDR3 DNA: TGTGCCAGCAGCTGGACAGGCTCTGGAAACACCATATATTTT
clone size: NA
V gene: TRBV5-6
D gene: TRBD1
J gene: TRBJ1-3

CDR3 protein: CASSLGHPYGYTF
CDR3 DNA: TGTGCCAGCAGCTTAGGACACCCCTATGGCTACACCTTC
clone size: NA
V gene: TRBV5-6
D gene: NA
J gene: TRBJ1-2

CDR3 protein: CASSLVGNKDEKLFF
CDR3 DNA: TGCGCCAGCAGCTTGGTAGGGAACAAGGATGAAAAACTGTTTTTT
clone size: once
V gene: TRBV5-1
D gene: NA
J gene: TRBJ1-4

CDR3 protein: CASSLGGGGDSPLHF
CDR3 DNA: TGCGCCAGCAGCTTGGGGGGCGGGGGGGATTCACCCCTCCACTTT
clone size: NA
V gene: TRBV5-1
D gene: NA
J gene: TRBJ1-6

CDR3 protein: CSVDRAEATEAFF
CDR3 DNA: TGCAGCGTTGATCGGGCAGAGGCGACTGAAGCTTTCTTT
clone size: many
V gene: TRBV29-1
D gene: NA
J gene: TRBJ1-1

CDR3 protein: CASSYVIRGGTDTQYF
CDR3 DNA: TGTGCCAGCAGTTACGTTATCAGGGGAGGCACAGATACGCAGTATTTT
clone size: NA
V gene: TRBV6-5
D gene: NA
J gene: TRBJ2-3

CDR3 protein: CASSPTTVFNYGYTF
CDR3 DNA: TGTGCCAGCAGCCCAACTACCGTCTTTAACTATGGCTACACCTTC
clone size: NA
V gene: TRBV6-5
D gene: NA
J gene: TRBJ1-2

CDR3 protein: CASSRGRAREDEQYF
CDR3 DNA: TGTGCCAGCAGCCGTGGGAGGGCCAGGGAGGACGAGCAGTACTTC
clone size: NA
V gene: TRBV7-9
D gene: TRBD2
J gene: TRBJ2-7

CDR3 protein: CASSLTGDGNTEAFF
CDR3 DNA: TGTGCCAGCAGCTTGACAGGGGACGGGAACACTGAAGCTTTCTTT
clone size: NA
V gene: TRBV7-3
D gene: TRBD1
J gene: TRBJ1-1

CDR3 protein: CASSLAQGLDYGYTF
CDR3 DNA: TGTGCCAGCAGCTTAGCTCAGGGTTTGGACTATGGCTACACCTTC
clone size: NA
V gene: TRBV7-6
D gene: NA
J gene: TRBJ1-2

CDR3 protein: CASSLAEGGGYGYTF
CDR3 DNA: TGTGCCAGCAGCTTGGCCGAAGGGGGTGGCTATGGCTACACCTTC
clone size: NA
V gene: TRBV5-4
D gene: NA
J gene: TRBJ1-2

CDR3 protein: CASSLSGLAGAGELFF
CDR3 DNA: TGTGCCAGCAGCTTATCCGGCCTAGCGGGGGCCGGGGAGCTGTTTTTT
clone size: NA
V gene: TRBV11-2
D gene: TRBD2
J gene: TRBJ2-2

CDR3 protein: CASSLVGTNTEAFF
CDR3 DNA: TGTGCCAGCAGCTTAGTCGGCACGAACACTGAAGCTTTCTTT
clone size: NA
V gene: TRBV5-4
D gene: NA
J gene: TRBJ1-1

CDR3 protein: CASSTIEKLFF
CDR3 DNA: TGTGCCAGCAGTACCATAGAAAAACTGTTTTTT
clone size: once
V gene: TRBV12-3/TRBV12-4
D gene: NA
J gene: TRBJ1-4

CDR3 protein: CASSIDGGGTEAFF
CDR3 DNA: TGTGCCAGTAGTATAGATGGGGGAGGAACTGAAGCTTTCTTT
clone size: NA
V gene: TRBV19
D gene: NA
J gene: TRBJ1-1